The present T cell receptor (beta chain) was sequenced within a study of CD8 T cells in Susac syndrome. Turning to the study itself: Treatment status at blood draw for the Susac syndrome patients was therapy-naive, corticosteroids, or intravenous immunoglobulin alone. Overall study findings and caveats: In TEMRA cells and active patients, CD8+ clonal expansion in Susac reached its peak.

This clonotype was seen only once. What it binds is not known. RNA was extracted with the RNeasy kit, and a quantity of about 0.5 to 1 ug was reverse transcribed using random hexamers. The TCR beta CDR3 was amplified by immunoSEQ multiplex PCR across 54 Vbeta, 13 Jbeta. TCRdb re-derived calls from the immunoSEQ multiplex PCR reads in MiXCR, one entry per CDR3 protein. The sample holds tens of thousands of distinct CDR3 sequences; 95% to 97% are singletons and the top ten take 0.55% to 0.8%. The receptor's source is a human donor with Susac syndrome. Sequenced input: CD8+ T cells from PBMCs.

The CDR3 reads CACTGPGEYF. CDR3 sequence (DNA): TGTGCCTGTACAGGGCCGGGGGAGTACTTC. The V call is TRBV30, the J call TRBJ2-5; D may match TRBD1 or TRBD2 (6 bases each). CDR1 and CDR2 from the germline V gene are GTSNPN and SVGIG (reference sequence). CDR3 length: 10 residues. The V gene lost 6 bases and the J gene lost 12 bases, with 14 bases spanning the gap.